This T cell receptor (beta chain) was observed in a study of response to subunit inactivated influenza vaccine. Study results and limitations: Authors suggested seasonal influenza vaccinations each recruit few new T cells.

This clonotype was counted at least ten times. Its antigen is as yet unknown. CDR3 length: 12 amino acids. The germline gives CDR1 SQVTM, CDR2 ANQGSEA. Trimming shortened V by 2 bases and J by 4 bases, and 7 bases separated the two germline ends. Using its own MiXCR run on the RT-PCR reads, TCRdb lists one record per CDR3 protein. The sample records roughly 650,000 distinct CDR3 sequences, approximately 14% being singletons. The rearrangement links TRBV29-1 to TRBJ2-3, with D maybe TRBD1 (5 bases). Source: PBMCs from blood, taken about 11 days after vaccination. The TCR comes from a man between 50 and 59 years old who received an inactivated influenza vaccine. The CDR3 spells CSVEPGSDTQYF. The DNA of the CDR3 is TGCAGCGTTGAACCAGGGTCAGATACGCAGTATTTT.